This T cell receptor (beta chain) was obtained from a study of blood T cell repertoires in COVID-19. Recruitment covered 20 to 25 US areas and drew participants whose ages spanned 18 to 89 years. Germline assignment: CDR1 DFQATT and CDR2 SNEGSKA (reference sequence). CDR3 length: 12 residues. V lost 3 bases and J lost 8, with 13 bases in between. This clone was seen only a few times. The repertoire was sequenced with immunoSEQ multiplex PCR; TCRdb's copy has only in-frame clones and lacks some. The sample lists some 190,000 clones; 65% to 85% were seen once. The V gene is TRBV20-1, the J gene TRBJ1-2; perhaps TRBD1 as D (6 bases). The receptor was isolated from a man aged 25-45 years with acute COVID-19. Sequencing was performed on PBMCs or T cells enriched from blood (not recorded which). CDR3: CSASSGVGGYTF. CDR3 DNA sequence: TGCAGTGCTAGTTCAGGGGTGGGCGGCTACACCTTC.